The clone carrying this T cell receptor beta chain was detected many times. Its antigen is undetermined. This specimen belongs to a study of neurological immune-mediated disorders. The study's findings and limits: Multiple sclerosis patients had less TCR clonal expansion than even healthy controls, unlike HTLV-1-associated myelopathy.

V lost 3 bases, J lost 6 bases, and 21 bases lay in between. Germline lookup yields CDR1 SGHTA and CDR2 FQGNSA. CDR3 length equals 16 residues. TCRdb independently ran MiXCR on the 5' RACE reads; one entry per CDR3 protein. The sample has 26,000 or so distinct CDR3 sequences; roughly 12% are singletons. The clonotype comes from a man in his sixties in good health. The material sequenced was PBMCs. The chain is built from TRBV7-2 and TRBJ2-7; no clear D. The CDR3 DNA reads as TGTGCCAGCAGCTTGAACGGGTTGGCAGCACAAGGCGAGCAGTACTTC. It specifies CASSLNGLAAQGEQYF.